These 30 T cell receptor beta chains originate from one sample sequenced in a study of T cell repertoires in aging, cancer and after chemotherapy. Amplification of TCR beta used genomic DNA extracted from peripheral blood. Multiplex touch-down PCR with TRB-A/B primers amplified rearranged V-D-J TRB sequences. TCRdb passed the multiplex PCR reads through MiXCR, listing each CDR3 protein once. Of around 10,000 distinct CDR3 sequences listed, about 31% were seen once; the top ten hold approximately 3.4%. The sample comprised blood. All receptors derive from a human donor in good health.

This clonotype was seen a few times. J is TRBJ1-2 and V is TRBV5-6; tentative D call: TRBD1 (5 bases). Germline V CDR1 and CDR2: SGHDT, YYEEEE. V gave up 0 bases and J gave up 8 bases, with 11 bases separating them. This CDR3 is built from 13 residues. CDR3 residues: CASSLGLKGGYTF. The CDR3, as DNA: TGTGCCAGCAGCTTGGGGCTGAAGGGGGGCTACACCTTC.

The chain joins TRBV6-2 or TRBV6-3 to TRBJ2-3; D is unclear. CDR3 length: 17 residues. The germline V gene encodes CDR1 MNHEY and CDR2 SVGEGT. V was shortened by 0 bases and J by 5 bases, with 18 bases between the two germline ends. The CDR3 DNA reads TGTGCCAGCAGTTACTCCCCCCCCGGGCCTCCGGAAGATACGCAGTATTTT. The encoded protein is CASSYSPPGPPEDTQYF.

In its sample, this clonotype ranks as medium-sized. The CDR3 reads CSVLRTGEAYEQYF. In DNA form, the CDR3 reads TGCAGCGTTCTCCGGACAGGGGAAGCTTACGAGCAGTACTTC. The gene calls are TRBV29-1 and TRBJ2-7; the match to TRBD1 covers 9 bases. J gave up 4 bases and V 5 bases, and 9 bases lay outside the gene matches. The CDR3 runs to 14 residues. The V gene's germline CDR1 is SQVTM and CDR2 ANQGSEA.

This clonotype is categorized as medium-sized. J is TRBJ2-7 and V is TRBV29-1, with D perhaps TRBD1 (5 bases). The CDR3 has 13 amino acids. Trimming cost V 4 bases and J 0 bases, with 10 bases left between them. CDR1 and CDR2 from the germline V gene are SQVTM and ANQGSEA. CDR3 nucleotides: TGCAGCGTTGGGGGCGGTAACTCCTACGAGCAGTACTTC. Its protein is CSVGGGNSYEQYF.

In DNA form, the CDR3 reads TGTGCCAGCAGTGAATTTCGGCGGGGGACCACAGATACGCAGTATTTT. Its protein is CASSEFRRGTTDTQYF. V usage is TRBV6-1 and J usage is TRBJ2-3, with TRBD2 matching over 7 bases. This CDR3 spans 16 amino acids. From germline, CDR1 is MNHNS and CDR2 SASEGT. J lost 2 bases, V lost 2 bases, and 7 bases had no gene match.

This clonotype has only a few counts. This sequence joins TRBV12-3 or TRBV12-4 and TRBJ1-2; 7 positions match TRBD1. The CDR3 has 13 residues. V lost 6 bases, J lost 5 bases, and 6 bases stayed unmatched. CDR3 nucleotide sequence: TGTGCCAGCAGCAGGGGGGGAGGGTATGGCTACACCTTC. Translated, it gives CASSRGGGYGYTF.

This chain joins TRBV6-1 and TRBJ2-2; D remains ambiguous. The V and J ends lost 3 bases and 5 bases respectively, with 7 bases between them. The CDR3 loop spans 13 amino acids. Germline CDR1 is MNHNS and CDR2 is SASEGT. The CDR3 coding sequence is TGTGCCAGCAGTGACCAGACGACCGGGGAGCTGTTTTTT. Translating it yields CASSDQTTGELFF.

CDR3 residues: CASSEYGGSGTDTQYF. The CDR3 coding sequence is TGTGCCAGCAGTGAATATGGAGGGAGTGGGACAGATACGCAGTATTTT. This rearrangement joins TRBV6-1 to TRBJ2-3, with D possibly TRBD2 on 6 matching bases. The CDR3 length is 16 residues. The V gene's germline CDR1 is MNHNS and CDR2 SASEGT. Trimming cost V 2 bases and J 3 bases, with 15 bases left between them.

Here the CDR3 DNA reads TGTGCCAGCAGGGAAGGGGCAGCCGAGTATGGCTACACCTTC. It translates to CASREGAAEYGYTF. The chain has TRBV6-5 and TRBJ1-2; possibly TRBD1 for D (5 bases). Germline loops: CDR1 MNHEY, CDR2 SVGAGI. V was trimmed by 6 bases and J by 5 bases, leaving 16 bases between them. This CDR3 is built from 14 residues.

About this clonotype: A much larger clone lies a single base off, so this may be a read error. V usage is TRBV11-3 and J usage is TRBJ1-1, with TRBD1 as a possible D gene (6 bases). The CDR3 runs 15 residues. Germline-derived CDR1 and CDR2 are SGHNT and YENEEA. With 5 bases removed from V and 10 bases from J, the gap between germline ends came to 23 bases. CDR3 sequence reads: CASSHPSFGGRRAFF. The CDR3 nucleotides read TGTGCCAGCAGCCACCCTTCGTTCGGGGGCAGACGAGCTTTCTTT.

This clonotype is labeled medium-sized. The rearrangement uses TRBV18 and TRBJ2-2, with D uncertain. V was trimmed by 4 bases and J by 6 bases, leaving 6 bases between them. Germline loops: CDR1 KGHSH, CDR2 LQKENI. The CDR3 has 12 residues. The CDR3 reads CASSQSAGELFF. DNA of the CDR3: TGTGCCAGCTCACAGAGCGCCGGGGAGCTGTTTTTT.

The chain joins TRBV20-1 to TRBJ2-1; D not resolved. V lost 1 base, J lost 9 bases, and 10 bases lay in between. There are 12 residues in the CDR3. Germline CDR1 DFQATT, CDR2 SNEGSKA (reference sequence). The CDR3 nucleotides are TGCAGTGCTAGAGTTGTGGAAGGTGAGCAGTTCTTC. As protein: CSARVVEGEQFF.

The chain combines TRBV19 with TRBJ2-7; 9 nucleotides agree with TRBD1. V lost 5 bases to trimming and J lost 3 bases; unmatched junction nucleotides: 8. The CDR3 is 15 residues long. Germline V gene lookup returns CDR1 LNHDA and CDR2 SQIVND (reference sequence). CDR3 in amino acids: CASSFQTGGGYEQYF. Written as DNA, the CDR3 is TGTGCCAGTAGTTTCCAGACAGGGGGTGGCTACGAGCAGTACTTC.

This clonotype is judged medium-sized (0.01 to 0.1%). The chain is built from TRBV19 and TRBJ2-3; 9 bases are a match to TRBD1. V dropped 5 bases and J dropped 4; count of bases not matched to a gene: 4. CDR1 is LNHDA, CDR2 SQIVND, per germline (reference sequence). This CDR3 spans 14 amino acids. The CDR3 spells CASSETGGADTQYF. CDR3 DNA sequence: TGTGCCAGTAGTGAAACAGGGGGCGCAGATACGCAGTATTTT.

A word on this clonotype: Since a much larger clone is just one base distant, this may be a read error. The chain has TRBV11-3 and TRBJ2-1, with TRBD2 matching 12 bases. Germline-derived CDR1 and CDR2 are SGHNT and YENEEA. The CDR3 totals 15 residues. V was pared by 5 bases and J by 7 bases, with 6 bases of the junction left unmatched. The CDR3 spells CASSRLAGASNEQFF. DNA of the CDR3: TGTGCCAGCAGCCGACTAGCGGGAGCCTCAAATGAGCAGTTCTTC. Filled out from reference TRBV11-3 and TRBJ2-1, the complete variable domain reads EAGVVQSPRYKIIEKKQPVAFWCNPISGHNTLYWYLQNLGQGPELLIRYENEEAVDDSQLPKDRFSAERLKGVDSTLKIQPAELGDSAVYLCASSRLAGASNEQFFGPGTRLTVL.

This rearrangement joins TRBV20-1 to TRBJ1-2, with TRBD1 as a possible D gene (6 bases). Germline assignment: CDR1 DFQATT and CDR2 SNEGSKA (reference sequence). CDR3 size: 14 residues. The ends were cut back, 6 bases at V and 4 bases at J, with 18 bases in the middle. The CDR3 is CSAASGGKSYGYTF. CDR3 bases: TGCAGTGCCGCGAGCGGGGGCAAGAGCTATGGCTACACCTTC.

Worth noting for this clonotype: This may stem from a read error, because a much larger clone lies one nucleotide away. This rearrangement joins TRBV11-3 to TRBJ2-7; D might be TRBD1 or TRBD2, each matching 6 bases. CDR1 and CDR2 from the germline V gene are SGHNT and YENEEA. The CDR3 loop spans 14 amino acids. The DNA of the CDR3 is TGTGCCAGCAGCTTTGACGGGGGCACCTACAAGCAGTACTTC. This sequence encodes CASSFDGGTYKQYF. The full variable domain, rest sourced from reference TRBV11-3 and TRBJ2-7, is EAGVVQSPRYKIIEKKQPVAFWCNPISGHNTLYWYLQNLGQGPELLIRYENEEAVDDSQLPKDRFSAERLKGVDSTLKIQPAELGDSAVYLCASSFDGGTYKQYFGPGTRLTVT.

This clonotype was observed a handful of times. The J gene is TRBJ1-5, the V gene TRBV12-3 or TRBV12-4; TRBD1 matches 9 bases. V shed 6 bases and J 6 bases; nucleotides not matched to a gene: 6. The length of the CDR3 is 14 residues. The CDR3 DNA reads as TGTGCCAGCAGAGAAACAGGGGGCGGTCAGCCCCAGCATTTT. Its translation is CASRETGGGQPQHF.

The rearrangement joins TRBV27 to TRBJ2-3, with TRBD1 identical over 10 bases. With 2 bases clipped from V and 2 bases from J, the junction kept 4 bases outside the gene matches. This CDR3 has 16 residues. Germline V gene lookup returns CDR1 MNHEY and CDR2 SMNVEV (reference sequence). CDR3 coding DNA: TGTGCCAGCAGTTTAAGGGGGACAGGGGCCACAGATACGCAGTATTTT. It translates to CASSLRGTGATDTQYF.

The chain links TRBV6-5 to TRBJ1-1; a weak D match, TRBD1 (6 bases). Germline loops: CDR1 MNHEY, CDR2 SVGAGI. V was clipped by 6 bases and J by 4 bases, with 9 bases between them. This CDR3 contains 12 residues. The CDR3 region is CASSEGGTEAFF. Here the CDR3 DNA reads TGTGCCAGCAGCGAGGGGGGCACTGAAGCTTTCTTT.

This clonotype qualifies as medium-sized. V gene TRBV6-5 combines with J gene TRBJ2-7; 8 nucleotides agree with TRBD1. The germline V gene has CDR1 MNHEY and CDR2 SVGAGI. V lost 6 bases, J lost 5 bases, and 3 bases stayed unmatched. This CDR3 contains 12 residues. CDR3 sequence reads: CASRKGQDEQYF. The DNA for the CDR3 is TGTGCCAGCAGGAAGGGACAGGACGAGCAGTACTTC.

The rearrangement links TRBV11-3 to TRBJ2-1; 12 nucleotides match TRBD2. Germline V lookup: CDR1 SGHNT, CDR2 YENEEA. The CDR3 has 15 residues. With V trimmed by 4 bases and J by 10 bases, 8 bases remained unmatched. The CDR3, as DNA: TGTGCCAGCAGCTCTAGCGGGGGGGCGGTCAGGGAGCAGTTCTTC. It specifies CASSSSGGAVREQFF.

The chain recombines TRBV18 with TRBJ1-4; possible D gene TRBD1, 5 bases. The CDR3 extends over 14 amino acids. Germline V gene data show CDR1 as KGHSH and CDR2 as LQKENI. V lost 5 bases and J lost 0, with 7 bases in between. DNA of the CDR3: TGTGCCAGCTCAGAAGGGGCAACTAATGAAAAACTGTTTTTT. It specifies CASSEGATNEKLFF.

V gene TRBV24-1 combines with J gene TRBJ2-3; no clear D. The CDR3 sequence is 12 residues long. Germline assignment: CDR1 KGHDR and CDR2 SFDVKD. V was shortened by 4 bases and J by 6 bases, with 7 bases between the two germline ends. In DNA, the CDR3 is TGTGCCACCAGTGACGGCTGGGATACGCAGTATTTT. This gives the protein CATSDGWDTQYF.

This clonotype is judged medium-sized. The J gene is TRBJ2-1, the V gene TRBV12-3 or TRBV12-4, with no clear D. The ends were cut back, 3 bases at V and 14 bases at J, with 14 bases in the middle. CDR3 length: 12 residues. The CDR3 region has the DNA TGTGCCAGCAGTTTCCGGGCGATAGTGAAGTTCTTC. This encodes CASSFRAIVKFF.

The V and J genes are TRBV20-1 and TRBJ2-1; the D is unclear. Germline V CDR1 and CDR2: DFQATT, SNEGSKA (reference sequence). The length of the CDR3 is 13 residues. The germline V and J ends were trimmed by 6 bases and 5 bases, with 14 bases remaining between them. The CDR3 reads CSARNWVHNEQFF. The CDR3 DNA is TGCAGTGCACGGAACTGGGTCCACAATGAGCAGTTCTTC.

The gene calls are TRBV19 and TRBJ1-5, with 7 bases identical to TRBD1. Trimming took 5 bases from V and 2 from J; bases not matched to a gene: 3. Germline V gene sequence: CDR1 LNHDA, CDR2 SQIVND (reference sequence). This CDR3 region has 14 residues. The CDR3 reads CASSADRGNQPQHF. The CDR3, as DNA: TGTGCCAGTAGTGCAGACAGGGGCAATCAGCCCCAGCATTTT.

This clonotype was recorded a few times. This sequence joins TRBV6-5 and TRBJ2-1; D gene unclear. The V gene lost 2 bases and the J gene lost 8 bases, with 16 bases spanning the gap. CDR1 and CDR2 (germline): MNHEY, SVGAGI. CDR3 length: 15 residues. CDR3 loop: CASSYRPAFLDEQFF. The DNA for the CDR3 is TGTGCCAGCAGTTACAGGCCGGCCTTTTTGGATGAGCAGTTCTTC.

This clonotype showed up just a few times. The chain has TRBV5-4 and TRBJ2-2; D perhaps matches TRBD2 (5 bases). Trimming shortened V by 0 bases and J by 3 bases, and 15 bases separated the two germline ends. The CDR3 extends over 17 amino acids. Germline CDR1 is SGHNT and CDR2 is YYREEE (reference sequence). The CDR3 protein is CASSLGLQGKDTGELFF. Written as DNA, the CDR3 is TGTGCCAGCAGCTTGGGACTACAAGGAAAGGACACCGGGGAGCTGTTTTTT.

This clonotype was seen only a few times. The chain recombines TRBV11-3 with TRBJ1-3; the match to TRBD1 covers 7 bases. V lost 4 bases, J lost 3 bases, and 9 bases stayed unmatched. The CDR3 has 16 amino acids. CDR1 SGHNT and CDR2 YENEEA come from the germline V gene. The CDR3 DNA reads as TGTGCCAGCAGCTCCCGGTTAGGGGGCGATGGAAACACCATATATTTT. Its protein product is CASSSRLGGDGNTIYF.